A selection of T cell receptor beta chains follows, all from one sample in a study of T cell responses to AZD1222 COVID-19 vaccine. Sequencing used immunoSEQ multiplex PCR; TCRdb keeps in-frame clones, though not all of them. The data show around 100,000 clones, approximately 89% seen once. Sequencing used peripheral blood, obtained on day 0 of AZD1222 vaccination. Receptors were obtained from an adult in good health. Each CDR3 is given with its conserved first and last residue. The D gene is left open where the match is weak. For some rows the clone size is stated as once, few or many, or as a class when expanded; others skip it.

TRBJ2-5 | NA | 13 | NA | TRBV4-1 | TGCGCCAGCAGCCAGTTACAGCAAGAGACCCAGTACTTC | CASSQLQQETQYF
TRBJ1-1 | TRBD1 | 13 | NA | TRBV30 | TGTGCCGGTCGACAGGGACCGAACACTGAAGCTTTCTTT | CAGRQGPNTEAFF
TRBJ2-3 | TRBD1 | 14 | NA | TRBV5-5 | TGTGCCAGCAGCAGCACAGGGGGCACAGATACGCAGTATTTT | CASSSTGGTDTQYF
TRBJ2-7 | TRBD1 | 15 | NA | TRBV6-5 | TGTGCCAGCAGAGCCCCGGGACAGGTCCTCTACGAGCAGTACTTC | CASRAPGQVLYEQYF
TRBJ1-5 | NA | 15 | NA | TRBV27 | TGTGCCAGCAGTATTACAGGGTCTTTCAATCAGCCCCAGCATTTT | CASSITGSFNQPQHF
TRBJ2-1 | NA | 14 | NA | TRBV4-1 | TGCGCCAGCAGCCAAGATCGGGGCCATTATGAGCAGTTCTTC | CASSQDRGHYEQFF
TRBJ1-5 | TRBD1 | 14 | NA | TRBV6-5 | TGTGCCAGCCGAACAGGGGGCCGCAATCAGCCCCAGCATTTT | CASRTGGRNQPQHF
TRBJ1-5 | TRBD1 | 16 | NA | TRBV27 | TGTGCCAGCAGTCACCTGGGGACAGGGTGGATTCAGCCCCAGCATTTT | CASSHLGTGWIQPQHF
TRBJ1-1 | NA | 12 | NA | TRBV19 | TGTGCCAGTAGTCGGATGAACACTGAAGCTTTCTTT | CASSRMNTEAFF
TRBJ1-2 | TRBD1 | 15 | NA | TRBV11-2 | TGTGCCAGCAGCCCCGGACAGGGGGCGCCCGGGGGCTACACCTTC | CASSPGQGAPGGYTF
TRBJ1-1 | NA | 15 | NA | TRBV21-1 | TGTGCCAGCAGCAAAAATCCACAGCTGAACACTGAAGCTTTCTTT | CASSKNPQLNTEAFF
TRBJ1-1 | NA | 14 | NA | TRBV21-1 | TGTGCCAGCAGCAAATATGAGGGGGGCACTGAAGCTTTCTTT | CASSKYEGGTEAFF
TRBJ2-1 | NA | 15 | NA | TRBV15 | TGTGCCACCAGCAAACGGAGTGGGGGGGCCGATGAGCAGTTCTTC | CATSKRSGGADEQFF
TRBJ1-5 | NA | 14 | NA | TRBV11-2 | TGTGCCAGCAGCTTAGTGAGTAGCAATCAGCCCCAGCATTTT | CASSLVSSNQPQHF
TRBJ2-6 | NA | 16 | NA | TRBV7-9 | TGTGCCAGCAGCTTAGAATACAGGGCTGGGGCCAACGTCCTGACTTTC | CASSLEYRAGANVLTF
TRBJ2-2 | NA | 15 | NA | TRBV5-1 | TGCGCCAGCAGCTTCGGGTCCGGGGGCGGCGGGGAGCTGTTTTTT | CASSFGSGGGGELFF
TRBJ2-3 | NA | 15 | NA | TRBV19 | TGTGCCAGTAGTGCCGTTGGGGGGGCCATAGATACGCAGTATTTT | CASSAVGGAIDTQYF
TRBJ1-5 | TRBD1 | 16 | NA | TRBV4-1 | TGCGCCAGCAGCCAAGTTCAGGGGGCGCCCGATCAGCCCCAGCATTTT | CASSQVQGAPDQPQHF
TRBJ1-1 | TRBD1 | 13 | once | TRBV2 | TGTGCCAGCAGACAGGGGTTGAACACTGAAGCTTTCTTT | CASRQGLNTEAFF
TRBJ2-2 | NA | 15 | NA | TRBV29-1 | TGCAGCGTTGAAGTCAAGGGCCAGAGTCCCGGGGAGCTGTTTTTT | CSVEVKGQSPGELFF
TRBJ1-1 | NA | 13 | NA | TRBV7-9 | TGTGCCAGCAGCGACCCTTGGGGCACTGAAGCTTTCTTT | CASSDPWGTEAFF
TRBJ2-1 | NA | 15 | once | TRBV29-1 | TGCAGCGCACCGGGGGGCCCTGGGTCACACAATGAGCAGTTCTTC | CSAPGGPGSHNEQFF
TRBJ1-5 | NA | 15 | NA | TRBV7-8 | TGTGCCAGCAGCTTAGCGCGGGCAGGTAATCAGCCCCAGCATTTT | CASSLARAGNQPQHF
TRBJ2-2 | TRBD1 | 15 | NA | TRBV2 | TGTGCCAGCAGGCAGGACAGGGTCAACACCGGGGAGCTGTTTTTT | CASRQDRVNTGELFF
TRBJ2-5 | NA | 13 | NA | TRBV6-2/TRBV6-3 | TGTGCCAGCAGTTACGGAGCCAAAGAGACCCAGTACTTC | CASSYGAKETQYF
TRBJ2-2 | NA | 12 | NA | TRBV30 | TGTGCCTGCCGAACCCCCTCCGGGGAGCTGTTTTTT | CACRTPSGELFF
TRBJ1-1 | TRBD1 | 13 | once | TRBV18 | TGTGCCAGCTCATCACAGGGGGGGACTGAAGCTTTCTTT | CASSSQGGTEAFF
TRBJ2-5 | NA | 12 | NA | TRBV5-6 | TGTGCCAGCAGCTTGTTGATAGAGACCCAGTACTTC | CASSLLIETQYF
TRBJ1-2 | TRBD1 | 13 | NA | TRBV5-1 | TGCGCCAGCAGCCTCGGACAGGAGGTTGGCTACACCTTC | CASSLGQEVGYTF
TRBJ2-7 | NA | 12 | NA | TRBV25-1 | TGTGCCAGCAGTGACTACTTCTACGAGCAGTACTTC | CASSDYFYEQYF
TRBJ2-3 | TRBD1 | 14 | NA | TRBV9 | TGTGCCAGCAGCGCAGACAGGGTCACAGATACGCAGTATTTT | CASSADRVTDTQYF
TRBJ1-5 | TRBD1 | 18 | NA | TRBV24-1 | TGTGCCACCCGTCCGGGACAGGGGGTGTATTTGGAAAATCAGCCCCAGCATTTT | CATRPGQGVYLENQPQHF
TRBJ1-3 | NA | 14 | NA | TRBV19 | TGTGCCAGTAGCGAGAACAGGATTGGAAACACCATATATTTT | CASSENRIGNTIYF
TRBJ1-6 | TRBD1 | 15 | NA | TRBV2 | TGTGCCAGCAGTTTCACAGGGGGCGGGAATTCACCCCTCCACTTT | CASSFTGGGNSPLHF
TRBJ1-3 | NA | 15 | NA | TRBV7-3 | TGTGCCAGCGTTGAGGGGTGCTGCTCTGGAAACACCATATATTTT | CASVEGCCSGNTIYF
TRBJ2-1 | TRBD2 | 16 | NA | TRBV10-3 | TGTGCCATCAGTGAAGGTAGCGGGGGGGCCGGGAATGAGCAGTTCTTC | CAISEGSGGAGNEQFF
TRBJ2-3 | TRBD2 | 15 | NA | TRBV9 | TGTGCCAGCAGCCCCGGACTAGTGAGCACAGATACGCAGTATTTT | CASSPGLVSTDTQYF
TRBJ1-1 | TRBD1 | 14 | NA | TRBV6-5 | TGTGCCAGCAGTTACAGGGGGCGAGACACTGAAGCTTTCTTT | CASSYRGRDTEAFF
TRBJ2-7 | NA | 14 | NA | TRBV9 | TGTGCCAGCAGCGTAGGTAAGGTTACCTACGAGCAGTACTTC | CASSVGKVTYEQYF
TRBJ1-2 | NA | 16 | NA | TRBV11-2 | TGTGCCAGCAGCTTAGGAGGGTCCCGTTGGAACTATGGCTACACCTTC | CASSLGGSRWNYGYTF
TRBJ1-3 | NA | 15 | NA | TRBV30 | TGTGCCTGGAGTGTACGGTCGGGGAGTGGAAACACCATATATTTT | CAWSVRSGSGNTIYF
TRBJ1-2 | TRBD1 | 13 | NA | TRBV12-3/TRBV12-4 | TGTGCCAGCAGCGGGACAGGGAAAGATGGCTACACCTTC | CASSGTGKDGYTF
TRBJ1-1 | NA | 14 | NA | TRBV7-9 | TGTGCCAGCAGCTTTAAGAATTCAGTACCTGAAGCTTTCTTT | CASSFKNSVPEAFF
TRBJ2-7 | TRBD1 | 15 | NA | TRBV9 | TGTGCCAGCAGCACGGGACAGCGTCCGACCTACGAGCAGTACTTC | CASSTGQRPTYEQYF
TRBJ1-4 | NA | 16 | NA | TRBV11-2 | TGTGCCAGCAGCTTTGCCAGGGGAGGCGGAGGTGAAAAACTGTTTTTT | CASSFARGGGGEKLFF
TRBJ2-3 | TRBD1 | 16 | NA | TRBV3-1/TRBV3-2 | TGTGCCAGCAGCCAGGGGACAGCAGCTAGCACAGATACGCAGTATTTT | CASSQGTAASTDTQYF
TRBJ2-1 | NA | 15 | NA | TRBV5-1 | TGCGCCAGCAGCTTGTTTTCCGGGGGGCTGGATGAGCAGTTCTTC | CASSLFSGGLDEQFF
TRBJ2-7 | TRBD1 | 17 | NA | TRBV7-2 | TGTGCCAGCAGCCTAGACCACCTTTGGACAGGGGGCTACGAGCAGTACTTC | CASSLDHLWTGGYEQYF